One and the same sample provided the 7 T cell receptor beta chains below, sequenced in a study of neurological immune-mediated disorders. TCRdb redid the calling of the 5' RACE reads with MiXCR, one entry per CDR3 protein. The sample lists 87,000 or so distinct CDR3 sequences, roughly 3.2% occurring once. The source material was PBMCs. These receptors all stem from a woman between 50 and 59 years old with multiple sclerosis.

This clonotype was counted at least ten times. The chain couples TRBV7-9 to TRBJ2-3; the match to TRBD1 covers 9 bases. The trim removed 5 bases at V and 4 bases at J, leaving 4 bases unmatched. Germline loops: CDR1 SEHNR, CDR2 FQNEAQ (reference sequence). There are 14 residues in the CDR3. CDR3 amino acids: CASSRTGEADTQYF. CDR3 in DNA: TGTGCCAGCAGCAGGACAGGGGAGGCAGATACGCAGTATTTT.

This clonotype occurred many times. The V gene is TRBV5-1, the J gene TRBJ1-1; TRBD1 aligns across 7 bases. J gave up 5 bases and V 4 bases, and 8 bases lay outside the gene matches. The germline gives CDR1 SGHRS, CDR2 YFSETQ. CDR3 length: 14 amino acids. CDR3 coding DNA: TGCGCCAGCAGCATTCCAGGGGGAGGTACTGAAGCTTTCTTT. This sequence encodes CASSIPGGGTEAFF.

This clonotype came up many times. This chain connects TRBV5-1 to TRBJ2-3; D perhaps matches TRBD1 (6 bases). This CDR3 comprises 15 residues. Between the trimmed V and J ends, which lost 2 bases and 3 bases, there was a span of 13 bases. CDR1 is SGHRS, CDR2 YFSETQ, per germline. This CDR3 reads CASSFSGVRTDTQYF. CDR3 coding DNA: TGCGCCAGCAGCTTTTCAGGGGTTAGGACAGATACGCAGTATTTT. Based on the CDR3 plus reference TRBV5-1 and TRBJ2-3, the full variable domain is KAGVTQTPRYLIKTRGQQVTLSCSPISGHRSVSWYQQTPGQGLQFLFEYFSETQRNKGNFPGRFSGRQFSNSRSEMNVSTLELGDSALYLCASSFSGVRTDTQYFGPGTRLTVL.

This clonotype was seen many times. The chain has TRBV20-1 and TRBJ1-2; 9 bases align to TRBD1. V lost 5 bases, J lost 4 bases, and 11 bases stayed unmatched. Germline values: CDR1 DFQATT, CDR2 SNEGSKA (reference sequence). The CDR3 is 15 amino acids. The CDR3 DNA sequence: TGCAGTGCTGGGGACAGGGCAGTCTCGAGCTATGGCTACACCTTC. Amino acid sequence: CSAGDRAVSSYGYTF.

This clonotype was observed at least ten times. The chain recombines TRBV18 with TRBJ2-1; 9 bases line up with TRBD2. V lost 0 bases and J lost 9; bases outside the gene matches: 3. This CDR3 has 14 amino acids. Germline V CDR1 and CDR2: KGHSH, LQKENI. The chain's CDR3 is CASSPPSTSGEQFF. The CDR3 DNA reads as TGTGCCAGCTCACCACCATCGACTAGCGGTGAGCAGTTCTTC.

This clonotype was recorded at least ten times. V gene TRBV15 combines with J gene TRBJ1-2; weak D call: TRBD1 (5 bases). The CDR3 has 16 residues. Germline values: CDR1 LNHNV, CDR2 YYDKDF (reference sequence). Between the trimmed V and J ends, which lost 0 bases and 5 bases, there was a span of 16 bases. The CDR3 region is CATSRERLQVEYGYTF. CDR3 sequence (DNA): TGTGCCACCAGCAGAGAACGACTACAGGTTGAGTATGGCTACACCTTC.

This clonotype has ten or more counts. The chain uses TRBV15 and TRBJ2-1, with D uncertain. The V end was cut by 0 bases, the J end by 0 bases, with 6 bases between. Looked up from germline, CDR1 is LNHNV and CDR2 is YYDKDF (reference sequence). The CDR3 is made up of 15 amino acids. CDR3: CATSRDLGSYNEQFF. CDR3 bases: TGTGCCACCAGCAGAGATCTCGGCTCCTACAATGAGCAGTTCTTC.